One and the same sample provided the 11 T cell receptor beta chains below, sequenced in a study of STAT3 mutations in large granular lymphocyte leukemia. Their antigens remain unidentified. General study findings and limits: In T-cell large granular lymphocyte leukemia, about half of patients showed multiple immunodominant subclonotypes.

Sequencing used immunoSEQ multiplex PCR; TCRdb keeps in-frame clones, though not all of them. The sample consists of 30,000 to 45,000 clones, around nine tenths of them appearing once. The sequenced sample consisted of PBMCs. Source of these receptors: a human donor with T large granular lymphocyte leukemia. Some clones in this sample may be carry-over from other donors' samples.

The V gene is TRBV6-5, the J gene TRBJ1-6; tentatively, D is TRBD1 (6 bases). Germline V CDR1 and CDR2: MNHEY, SVGAGI. CDR3 length: 15 residues. The ends were cut back, 5 bases at V and 10 bases at J, with 18 bases in the middle. The DNA of the CDR3 is TGTGCCAGCAGTCCCGATGGGGGGCGGGGATCACCCCTCCACTTT. Amino acid sequence: CASSPDGGRGSPLHF.

This clone showed up just once. The CDR3 protein is CASRLAGQETQYF. The CDR3, as DNA: TGTGCCAGCAGACTAGCGGGGCAAGAGACCCAGTACTTC. The chain is built from TRBV27 and TRBJ2-5; 10 bases match TRBD2. V lost 6 bases to trimming and J lost 2 bases; unmatched junction nucleotides: 0. The CDR3 is made up of 13 amino acids. Germline assignment: CDR1 MNHEY and CDR2 SMNVEV (reference sequence).

The chain combines TRBV5-1 with TRBJ2-7; D possibly corresponds to TRBD1 (6 bases). This CDR3 has 15 amino acids. V lost 5 bases to trimming and J lost 0 bases, with 15 bases between them. Germline V gene lookup returns CDR1 SGHRS and CDR2 YFSETQ. Here the CDR3 reads CASRDLRGNSYEQYF. For the CDR3, the DNA is TGCGCCAGCAGAGACCTCAGGGGCAACTCCTACGAGCAGTACTTC.

The chain is built from TRBV30 and TRBJ2-3, with TRBD2 matching 10 bases. The CDR3 is 16 residues long. The trim removed 0 bases at V and 6 bases at J, leaving 9 bases unmatched. Germline V CDR1 and CDR2: GTSNPN, SVGIG (reference sequence). CDR3 in DNA: TGTGCCTGGAGTGTACAGAGCGGGGGGGCGTGGGATACGCAGTATTTT. Encoded protein: CAWSVQSGGAWDTQYF.

The V gene is TRBV5-5, the J gene TRBJ1-1; D is unclear. This CDR3 has 13 residues. Trimming left V 4 bases short and J 2 bases short, with 9 bases between. Germline V gives CDR1 SGHKS, CDR2 YYEKEE (reference sequence). The CDR3 loop is CASSTAANTEAFF. The CDR3 DNA sequence: TGTGCCAGCAGCACCGCGGCAAACACTGAAGCTTTCTTT.

The chain joins TRBV6-6 to TRBJ2-7, with 9 positions matching TRBD2. This CDR3 is built from 13 residues. Germline CDR1 reads MNHNY; CDR2 reads SVGAGI (reference sequence). V was clipped by 10 bases and J by 5 bases; unmatched bases: 9. CDR3 loop: CAIRGGALDEQYF. Written as DNA, the CDR3 is TGTGCCATACGCGGGGGGGCCCTGGACGAGCAGTACTTC.

The sample holds a few counts of this clone. The chain combines TRBV6-5 with TRBJ1-3, with D possibly TRBD1 on 5 matching bases. The V end lost 4 bases, the J end lost 0 bases, and 10 bases lay between the germline ends. This CDR3 is built from 15 residues. The germline V gene encodes CDR1 MNHEY and CDR2 SVGAGI. CDR3 nucleotides: TGTGCCAGCAGTTTCGGGGCGGGCTCTGGAAACACCATATATTTT. Protein sequence: CASSFGAGSGNTIYF.

The rearrangement joins TRBV5-1 to TRBJ1-4; no clear D gene. The ends were cut back, 4 bases at V and 5 bases at J, with 21 bases in the middle. CDR1 and CDR2 (germline): SGHRS, YFSETQ. This CDR3 is built from 17 residues. DNA for the CDR3: TGCGCCAGCAGCGGCGTTCGCGATCGTCACGGGAATGAAAAACTGTTTTTT. It is translated as CASSGVRDRHGNEKLFF.

The genes are TRBV27 and TRBJ1-2; weak D call: TRBD1 (6 bases). This CDR3 contains 15 residues. Between the trimmed V and J ends, which lost 7 bases and 4 bases, there was a span of 19 bases. Germline loops: CDR1 MNHEY, CDR2 SMNVEV (reference sequence). The CDR3 nucleotides are TGTGCCAGCACCAAAACAGGGTCGGCAATCTATGGCTACACCTTC. This gives the protein CASTKTGSAIYGYTF.

The gene calls are TRBV5-4 and TRBJ2-3; 10 nucleotides line up with TRBD2. CDR1 and CDR2 (germline): SGHNT, YYREEE (reference sequence). The V segment lost 5 bases and the J segment 5 bases; nucleotides outside the gene matches: 2. The CDR3 sequence is 13 residues long. This chain's CDR3 is CASRERGGDTQYF. The CDR3 region has the DNA TGTGCCAGCAGGGAGCGGGGGGGAGATACGCAGTATTTT.

The genes are TRBV28 and TRBJ1-4, with 11 bases matching TRBD1. The germline V gene has CDR1 MDHEN and CDR2 SYDVKM. Unmatched junction bases numbered 5, after V lost 3 bases and J lost 2 bases. The CDR3 extends over 17 amino acids. The CDR3 protein is CASSFGTGGRTNEKLFF. For the CDR3, the DNA is TGTGCCAGCAGTTTTGGGACAGGGGGGAGGACTAATGAAAAACTGTTTTTT.